A single sample gave rise to the 30 T cell receptor beta chains below, sequenced in a study of Ad26.COV2.S vaccination and SARS-CoV-2 variants. Treatment described: approximately 18 received Ad26.COV2.S at low or high dose, single or two shots; a few received placebo; per-sample allocation not given. Day 63 after the first vaccine or placebo injection was the time point for sampling. TCRdb's table, derived via immunoSEQ multiplex PCR, lists solely in-frame clones and lacks some. The table has about 250,000 clones, 87% seen once. This specimen consisted of peripheral blood, obtained in a trial of Ad26.COV2.S vaccine versus placebo. These receptors all come from a person between 18 and 65 years old who received the Ad26.COV2.S COVID-19 vaccine or a placebo.

The J gene is TRBJ1-1, the V gene TRBV4-2, with 7 bases aligning to TRBD1. The CDR3 extends over 16 amino acids. Germline CDR1 LGHNA, CDR2 YNFKEQ. Trimming removed 0 bases from V and 2 bases from J; junction bases left unmatched: 6. For the CDR3, the DNA is TGTGCCAGCAGCCAAGAGGGGACAGCCCTTAACACTGAAGCTTTCTTT. Translated: CASSQEGTALNTEAFF.

CDR3 protein: CASSLEAGDIQYF. The CDR3 nucleotides are TGCGCCAGCAGCTTGGAAGCGGGGGACATTCAGTACTTC. The chain employs TRBV4-1 and TRBJ2-4; 8 nucleotides line up with TRBD2. The CDR3 spans 13 residues. CDR1 is MGHRA and CDR2 is YSYEKL in the germline V gene. The V segment lost 5 bases and the J segment 8 bases; nucleotides outside the gene matches: 5.

The chain links TRBV19 to TRBJ2-3, with D uncertain. The V gene's germline CDR1 is LNHDA and CDR2 SQIVND (reference sequence). The V and J ends lost 7 bases and 6 bases respectively, with 20 bases between them. The CDR3 has 15 residues. This CDR3 is CASMETRNRPDTQYF. In DNA form, the CDR3 reads TGTGCCAGTATGGAAACCAGGAACCGCCCGGATACGCAGTATTTT. Supplemented by reference TRBV19 and TRBJ2-3, the full variable domain reads DGGITQSPKYLFRKEGQNVTLSCEQNLNHDAMYWYRQDPGQGLRLIYYSQIVNDFQKGDIAEGYSVSREKKESFPLTVTSAQKNPTAFYLCASMETRNRPDTQYFGPGTRLTVL.

The chain has TRBV5-6 and TRBJ1-1, with 9 bases identical to TRBD1. The CDR3 runs 15 residues. V was clipped by 2 bases and J by 3 bases; unmatched bases: 5. Germline CDR1 SGHDT, CDR2 YYEEEE. The CDR3 reads CASSLQGAVHTEAFF. The DNA for the CDR3 is TGTGCCAGCAGCTTACAGGGGGCGGTTCACACTGAAGCTTTCTTT.

The J gene is TRBJ2-7, the V gene TRBV5-1, with D possibly TRBD1 on 6 matching bases. The ends were cut back, 4 bases at V and 4 bases at J, with 21 bases in the middle. Per the germline V gene, CDR1 is SGHRS and CDR2 is YFSETQ. The CDR3 has 16 amino acids. The CDR3 DNA reads as TGCGCCAGCAGCCCCTCGGCAGGGGCAAGGATTTACGAGCAGTACTTC. It is translated as CASSPSAGARIYEQYF.

The rearrangement uses TRBV4-3 and TRBJ1-1; D gene ambiguous. V was clipped by 0 bases and J by 5 bases, with 10 bases between them. The CDR3 contains 14 residues. CDR1 and CDR2 from the germline V gene are LGHNA and YSLEER. CDR3 sequence (DNA): TGCGCCAGCAGCCAAGATTTCCAAGGAACTGAAGCTTTCTTT. Translation gives CASSQDFQGTEAFF.

This chain joins TRBV6-5 and TRBJ2-1; 12 nucleotides match TRBD2. From germline, CDR1 is MNHEY and CDR2 SVGAGI. With V trimmed by 6 bases and J by 2 bases, 2 bases remained unmatched. The CDR3 loop spans 15 amino acids. The CDR3 loop reads CASRLAGGTYNEQFF. The CDR3 DNA reads as TGTGCCAGCAGACTAGCGGGGGGTACCTACAATGAGCAGTTCTTC.

The chain recombines TRBV19 with TRBJ2-2; 10 bases are a match to TRBD1. The CDR3 covers 17 residues. Germline CDR1 LNHDA, CDR2 SQIVND (reference sequence). Trimming at V came to 7 bases and at J to 4 bases, leaving 12 bases not matched to a gene. CDR3 region: CASTRRGQGNPTGELFF. As DNA, the CDR3 is TGTGCCAGTACCCGACGGGGACAGGGGAACCCCACCGGGGAGCTGTTTTTT.

The chain couples TRBV3-1 (or the pseudogene TRBV3-2) to TRBJ2-7; TRBD2 agrees at 11 bases. Germline V lookup: CDR1 LGHDT, CDR2 YNNKEL (reference sequence). V lost 3 bases and J lost 3; bases outside the gene matches: 1. The CDR3 length is 14 residues. CDR3 DNA sequence: TGTGCCAGCAGCCAGGGACTAGCGGACTACGAGCAGTACTTC. This codes for CASSQGLADYEQYF.

This sequence joins TRBV7-2 and TRBJ2-2; TRBD1 aligns across 8 bases. Germline V lookup: CDR1 SGHTA, CDR2 FQGNSA. The junction had 6 bases not matched to a gene; V was cut back by 6 bases and J by 6 bases. The CDR3 runs 14 residues. The CDR3 DNA is TGTGCCAGCAGTCAGCAGGGGGCCGCCGGGGAGCTGTTTTTT. Translation gives CASSQQGAAGELFF.

The chain uses TRBV27 and TRBJ2-3, with TRBD2 matching over 11 bases. Germline V lookup: CDR1 MNHEY, CDR2 SMNVEV (reference sequence). The CDR3 runs 17 residues. Trimming cost V 6 bases and J 5 bases; bases outside gene matches: 13. Here the CDR3 reads CASRPDVELAGVDTQYF. The DNA for the CDR3 is TGTGCCAGCAGACCAGATGTAGAACTAGCGGGAGTAGATACGCAGTATTTT.

The chain employs TRBV6-1 and TRBJ1-1; no reliable D call. Germline CDR1 reads MNHNS; CDR2 reads SASEGT. The germline V and J ends were trimmed by 3 bases and 0 bases, with 14 bases remaining between them. This CDR3 region has 16 residues. CDR3 protein: CASSDLRSPVNTEAFF. The CDR3 nucleotides are TGTGCCAGCAGTGACCTCCGGTCACCCGTGAACACTGAAGCTTTCTTT.

The table lists this clone with a few counts. V gene TRBV5-5 combines with J gene TRBJ1-1; no firm D call. The CDR3 is 13 amino acids. Trimming took 4 bases from V and 2 from J, leaving 9 bases between them. Germline V lookup: CDR1 SGHKS, CDR2 YYEKEE (reference sequence). The CDR3 DNA follows: TGTGCCAGCAGCCTGGGTCTTAACACTGAAGCTTTCTTT. Its translation is CASSLGLNTEAFF.

The chain recombines TRBV19 with TRBJ1-2, with TRBD1 matching 10 bases. Germline CDR1 LNHDA, CDR2 SQIVND (reference sequence). J lost 4 bases, V lost 5 bases, and 7 bases had no gene match. The CDR3 runs 15 residues. DNA for the CDR3: TGTGCCAGTAGTGAACCGGGACAGGGGACCTATGGCTACACCTTC. It yields the protein CASSEPGQGTYGYTF.

The rearrangement joins TRBV6-5 to TRBJ1-2; perhaps TRBD1 as D (5 bases). Germline V lookup: CDR1 MNHEY, CDR2 SVGAGI. The V end was cut by 6 bases, the J end by 6 bases, with 14 bases between. The CDR3 sequence is 13 residues long. DNA of the CDR3: TGTGCCAGCAGAGGGGCGAAAGGAGATGGCTACACCTTC. This translates into CASRGAKGDGYTF.

J is TRBJ2-5 and V is TRBV24-1, with 8 bases matching TRBD2. V lost 3 bases and J lost 2; bases outside the gene matches: 16. CDR1 and CDR2 from the germline V gene are KGHDR and SFDVKD. The CDR3 spans 19 residues. CDR3 sequence (DNA): TGTGCCACCAGTGATCGGGGGGGGGCCGGCCCCCTAAGTCAAGAGACCCAGTACTTC. Encoded protein: CATSDRGGAGPLSQETQYF.

This clone has only one observation. V usage is TRBV3-1 (or the pseudogene TRBV3-2) and J usage is TRBJ2-2; 7 bases map to TRBD1. J lost 6 bases, V lost 2 bases, and 9 bases had no gene match. Germline CDR1 LGHDT, CDR2 YNNKEL (reference sequence). CDR3 length: 16 residues. The CDR3 loop is CASSQPRQGIPGELFF. The CDR3 coding sequence is TGTGCCAGCAGCCAACCGAGACAGGGTATTCCCGGGGAGCTGTTTTTT.

The CDR3 bases are TGTGCCTGGGCCGTGGGGTTTAACTATGGCTACACCTTC. Residues: CAWAVGFNYGYTF. The rearrangement uses TRBV30 and TRBJ1-2; D remains unclear. CDR1 is GTSNPN and CDR2 is SVGIG in the germline V gene (reference sequence). This CDR3 spans 13 amino acids. Trimming left V 5 bases short and J 1 base short, with 11 bases between.

This rearrangement joins TRBV7-6 to TRBJ1-5, with D possibly being TRBD1 (5 bases). V was cut by 1 base and J by 1 base, with 8 bases left in between. The CDR3 has 15 residues. Germline loops: CDR1 SGHVS, CDR2 FNYEAQ. The CDR3 DNA sequence: TGTGCCAGCAGCTTAGATGGGGACAGCAATCAGCCCCAGCATTTT. Translated, it gives CASSLDGDSNQPQHF.

The chain carries TRBV9 and TRBJ1-2, with D unresolved. The CDR3 has 14 residues. Trimming cost V 0 bases and J 4 bases, with 10 bases left between them. From germline, CDR1 is SGDLS and CDR2 YYNGEE. The CDR3 here is CASSVDMGGYGYTF. The DNA for the CDR3 is TGTGCCAGCAGCGTAGATATGGGAGGCTATGGCTACACCTTC.

The V call is TRBV5-1, the J call TRBJ2-3, with D possibly matching TRBD2 (5 bases). Germline CDR1 reads SGHRS; CDR2 reads YFSETQ. This CDR3 spans 14 amino acids. With 0 bases removed from V and 1 base from J, the gap between germline ends came to 6 bases. The CDR3 DNA sequence: TGCGCCAGCAGCTTGGCCGGGGGCACAGATACGCAGTATTTT. Its translation: CASSLAGGTDTQYF.

The chain links TRBV19 to TRBJ1-2; the D gene is possibly TRBD1 (5 bases). The CDR3 consists of 15 residues. CDR1 LNHDA and CDR2 SQIVND come from the germline V gene (reference sequence). V shed 1 base and J shed 6 bases, with 15 bases lying between them. CDR3 loop: CASSIVPGSLDGYTF. DNA for the CDR3: TGTGCCAGTAGTATAGTTCCAGGGAGTTTAGATGGCTACACCTTC.

V is TRBV2 and J is TRBJ2-5, with no clear D. With 2 bases removed from V and 5 bases from J, the gap between germline ends came to 12 bases. CDR1 is SNHLY and CDR2 is FYNNEI in the germline V gene. CDR3 size: 14 residues. CDR3 protein: CASSEQTFGETQYF. In DNA, the CDR3 is TGTGCCAGCAGTGAACAGACGTTCGGGGAGACCCAGTACTTC.

The V gene is TRBV10-3, the J gene TRBJ1-1; D perhaps matches TRBD1 (5 bases). CDR3 length: 12 amino acids. The V gene lost 5 bases and the J gene lost 6 bases, with 10 bases spanning the gap. The germline gives CDR1 ENHRY, CDR2 SYGVKD. In nucleotides, the CDR3 is TGTGCCATCAGTAAGGGGTTCGCTGAAGCTTTCTTT. Protein sequence: CAISKGFAEAFF.

This rearrangement joins TRBV4-1 to TRBJ2-3; D gene uncertain. This CDR3 spans 15 amino acids. CDR1 MGHRA and CDR2 YSYEKL come from the germline V gene. V lost 3 bases, J lost 6 bases, and 16 bases lay in between. The CDR3 is CASSHSDLTEDTQYF. The CDR3 DNA reads TGCGCCAGCAGCCACTCGGACCTAACGGAGGATACGCAGTATTTT.

This chain joins TRBV7-2 and TRBJ1-1; D is unclear. This CDR3 region has 14 residues. The germline V gene has CDR1 SGHTA and CDR2 FQGNSA. V gave up 5 bases and J gave up 1 base, with 11 bases separating them. The CDR3 spells CASSPFEGNTEAFF. In DNA, the CDR3 is TGTGCCAGCAGCCCGTTCGAGGGGAACACTGAAGCTTTCTTT.

V usage is TRBV6-2 or TRBV6-3 and J usage is TRBJ1-5; D call uncertain. Trimming cost V 3 bases and J 9 bases, with 21 bases left between them. The CDR3 consists of 16 residues. Per the germline V gene, CDR1 is MNHEY and CDR2 is SVGEGT. The CDR3, as DNA: TGTGCCAGCAGTTATATAGCCCGCCGTTCGGAACGGCCCCAGCATTTT. Encoded protein: CASSYIARRSERPQHF.

This chain joins TRBV5-1 and TRBJ2-5; unclear D gene. Trimming left V 0 bases short and J 2 bases short, with 11 bases between. The germline V gene encodes CDR1 SGHRS and CDR2 YFSETQ. The CDR3 has 15 residues. In nucleotides, the CDR3 is TGCGCCAGCAGCTTGGCCTCGGTTTCTCAAGAGACCCAGTACTTC. Translated, it gives CASSLASVSQETQYF.

The chain combines TRBV14 with TRBJ2-5; tentatively, D is TRBD1 or TRBD2 (5 bases each). The CDR3 runs 14 residues. Per the germline V gene, CDR1 is SGHDN and CDR2 is FVKESK. V dropped 4 bases and J dropped 5 bases, with 14 bases sitting between them. CDR3 sequence reads: CASSRGILGETQYF. CDR3 in DNA: TGTGCCAGCAGCCGGGGGATTTTAGGGGAGACCCAGTACTTC.

This rearrangement joins TRBV27 to TRBJ1-3; weak D call: TRBD1 (5 bases). Trimming left V 3 bases short and J 8 bases short, with 11 bases between. The CDR3 is 13 amino acids. Germline V gives CDR1 MNHEY, CDR2 SMNVEV (reference sequence). As DNA, the CDR3 is TGTGCCAGCAGTTTTCGATGGGGCTACACCATATATTTT. The encoded protein is CASSFRWGYTIYF.